This entry concerns a single T cell receptor beta chain. Trimming left V 3 bases short and J 0 bases short, with 6 bases between. Germline V gene lookup returns CDR1 SNHLY and CDR2 FYNNEI. This CDR3 region has 14 residues. This record belongs to a study of blood T cell repertoires in COVID-19. The wider study: There were acute and convalescent COVID-19 samples, and they came from the United States, Italy and Spain. PBMCs, B-cell-depleted T cells, or T cells were the source of the cDNA or gDNA that made up the material.

Exposed enrollees encountered a COVID-19 case at some point within 2 weeks before study entry. The authors' processing: The assay estimated nucleated cells by amplifying reference gene primers. TCRdb's table, derived via immunoSEQ multiplex PCR, lists solely in-frame clones and lacks some. That table gives V, J and clone size, and the DNA gave D and trimming. The repertoire has about 310,000 clones, 85% of them found once; the top ten carry 1.5% to 2%. The sample taken for sequencing was PBMCs or T cells enriched from blood (not recorded which). This TCR derives from a woman in her twenties or thirties who had been exposed to COVID-19. V gene TRBV2 combines with J gene TRBJ1-5; no definite D call. Here the CDR3 reads CASSDGNSNQPQHF. The CDR3 nucleotides are TGTGCCAGCAGTGACGGGAATAGCAATCAGCCCCAGCATTTT.